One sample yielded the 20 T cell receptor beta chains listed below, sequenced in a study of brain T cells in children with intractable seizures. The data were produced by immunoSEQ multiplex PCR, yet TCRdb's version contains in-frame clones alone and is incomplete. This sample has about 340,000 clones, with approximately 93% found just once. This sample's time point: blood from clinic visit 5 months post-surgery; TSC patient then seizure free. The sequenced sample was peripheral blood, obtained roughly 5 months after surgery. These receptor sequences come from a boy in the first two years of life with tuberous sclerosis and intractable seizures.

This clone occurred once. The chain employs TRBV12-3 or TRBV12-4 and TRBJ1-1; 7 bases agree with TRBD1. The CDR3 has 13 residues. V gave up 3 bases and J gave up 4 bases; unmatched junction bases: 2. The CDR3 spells CASSFDRATEAFF. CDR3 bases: TGTGCCAGCAGTTTCGACAGGGCCACTGAAGCTTTCTTT.

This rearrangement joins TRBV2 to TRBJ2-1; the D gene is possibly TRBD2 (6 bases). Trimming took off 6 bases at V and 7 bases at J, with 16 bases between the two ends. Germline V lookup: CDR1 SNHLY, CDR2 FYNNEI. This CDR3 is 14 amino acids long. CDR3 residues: CASSLHRRGNEQFF. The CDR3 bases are TGTGCCAGCAGCTTACACAGACGGGGGAATGAGCAGTTCTTC.

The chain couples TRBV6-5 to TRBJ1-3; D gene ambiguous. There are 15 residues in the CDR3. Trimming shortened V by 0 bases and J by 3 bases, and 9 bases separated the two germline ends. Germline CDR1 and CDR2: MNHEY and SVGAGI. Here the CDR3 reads CASSYSRSVGNTIYF. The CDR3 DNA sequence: TGTGCCAGCAGTTACTCCCGGTCAGTTGGAAACACCATATATTTT.

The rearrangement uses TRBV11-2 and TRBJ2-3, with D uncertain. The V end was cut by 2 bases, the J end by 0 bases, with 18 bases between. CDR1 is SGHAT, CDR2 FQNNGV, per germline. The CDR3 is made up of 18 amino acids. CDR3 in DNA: TGTGCCAGCAGCTTAACCATCTCCATTCCGACTAGCACAGATACGCAGTATTTT. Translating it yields CASSLTISIPTSTDTQYF.

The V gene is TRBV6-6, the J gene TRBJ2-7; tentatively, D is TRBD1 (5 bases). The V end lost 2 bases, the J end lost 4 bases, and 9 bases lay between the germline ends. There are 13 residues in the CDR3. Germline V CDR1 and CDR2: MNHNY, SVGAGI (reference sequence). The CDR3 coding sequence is TGTGCCAGCAGTTACGAAGCAGGGTACGAGCAGTACTTC. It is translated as CASSYEAGYEQYF.

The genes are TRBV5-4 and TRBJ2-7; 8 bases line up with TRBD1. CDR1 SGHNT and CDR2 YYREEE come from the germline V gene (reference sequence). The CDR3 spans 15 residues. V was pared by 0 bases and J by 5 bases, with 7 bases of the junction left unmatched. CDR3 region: CASSLDRGLRHEQYF. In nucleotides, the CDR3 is TGTGCCAGCAGCTTGGACAGGGGGTTAAGACACGAGCAGTACTTC.

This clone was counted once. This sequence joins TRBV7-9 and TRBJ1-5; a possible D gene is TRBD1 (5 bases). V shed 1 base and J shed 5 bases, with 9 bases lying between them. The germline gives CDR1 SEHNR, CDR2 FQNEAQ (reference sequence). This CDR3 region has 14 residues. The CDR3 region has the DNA TGTGCCAGCAGCTTAGGGCAGGGCCATCAGCCCCAGCATTTT. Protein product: CASSLGQGHQPQHF.

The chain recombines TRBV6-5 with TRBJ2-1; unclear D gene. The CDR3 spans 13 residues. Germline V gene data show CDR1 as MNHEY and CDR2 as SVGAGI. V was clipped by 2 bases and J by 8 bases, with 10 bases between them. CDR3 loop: CASSYGSRDEQFF. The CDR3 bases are TGTGCCAGCAGTTACGGCTCACGCGATGAGCAGTTCTTC.

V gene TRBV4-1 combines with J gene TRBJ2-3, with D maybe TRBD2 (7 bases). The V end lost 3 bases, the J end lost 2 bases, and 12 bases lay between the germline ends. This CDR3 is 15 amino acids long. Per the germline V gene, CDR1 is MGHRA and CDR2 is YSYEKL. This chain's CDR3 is CASSQVGGDTDTQYF. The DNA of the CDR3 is TGCGCCAGCAGCCAGGTAGGGGGGGACACAGATACGCAGTATTTT.

The CDR3 bases are TGCAGCGTTGAGGGGTACGGCACTGAAGCTTTCTTT. Its protein product is CSVEGYGTEAFF. The rearrangement uses TRBV29-1 and TRBJ1-1; D uncertain. Trimming removed 3 bases at V and 4 bases at J, with 9 bases between. CDR1 and CDR2 from the germline V gene are SQVTM and ANQGSEA. The CDR3 is 12 amino acids.

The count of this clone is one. This CDR3 is CAWRGTGTVEQYF. The CDR3 DNA sequence: TGTGCCTGGAGGGGGACAGGGACCGTCGAGCAGTACTTC. The J gene is TRBJ2-7, the V gene TRBV30, with 9 positions matching TRBD1. The germline CDR1 and CDR2 sequences are GTSNPN and SVGIG (reference sequence). Trimming removed 3 bases from V and 6 bases from J; junction bases left unmatched: 6. The length of the CDR3 is 13 residues.

The CDR3, as DNA: TGTGCCTGGAGTGTACTAGGGGGCGGAGAGAACACTGAAGCTTTCTTT. This encodes CAWSVLGGGENTEAFF. V and J are TRBV30 and TRBJ1-1; 7 bases are shared with TRBD1. The CDR3 has 16 amino acids. Looked up from germline, CDR1 is GTSNPN and CDR2 is SVGIG (reference sequence). V lost 0 bases and J lost 1; bases outside the gene matches: 8.

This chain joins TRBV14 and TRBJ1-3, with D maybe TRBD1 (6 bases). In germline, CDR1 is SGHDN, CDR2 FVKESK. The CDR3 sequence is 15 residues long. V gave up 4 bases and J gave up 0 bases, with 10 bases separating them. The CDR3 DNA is TGTGCCAGCAGCCTCGGACAGTTCTCTGGAAACACCATATATTTT. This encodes CASSLGQFSGNTIYF.

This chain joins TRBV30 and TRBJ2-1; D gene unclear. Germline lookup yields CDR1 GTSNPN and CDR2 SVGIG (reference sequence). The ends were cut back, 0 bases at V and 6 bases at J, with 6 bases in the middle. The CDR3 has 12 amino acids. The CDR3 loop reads CAWSVVVNEQFF. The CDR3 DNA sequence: TGTGCCTGGAGTGTAGTAGTCAATGAGCAGTTCTTC.

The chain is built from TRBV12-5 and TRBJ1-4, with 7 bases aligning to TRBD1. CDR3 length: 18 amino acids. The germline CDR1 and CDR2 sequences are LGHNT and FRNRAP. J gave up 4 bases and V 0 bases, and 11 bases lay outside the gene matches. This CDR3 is CASGLVKTGLSHNEKLFF. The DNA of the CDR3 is TGTGCTAGTGGTTTGGTGAAGACAGGGCTCAGTCATAATGAAAAACTGTTTTTT.

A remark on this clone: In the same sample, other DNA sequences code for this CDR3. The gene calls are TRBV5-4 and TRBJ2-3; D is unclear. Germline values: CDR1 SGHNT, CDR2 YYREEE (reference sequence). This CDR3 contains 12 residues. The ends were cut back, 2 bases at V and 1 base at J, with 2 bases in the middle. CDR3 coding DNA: TGTGCCAGCAGCTTCGGCACAGATACGCAGTATTTT. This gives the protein CASSFGTDTQYF.

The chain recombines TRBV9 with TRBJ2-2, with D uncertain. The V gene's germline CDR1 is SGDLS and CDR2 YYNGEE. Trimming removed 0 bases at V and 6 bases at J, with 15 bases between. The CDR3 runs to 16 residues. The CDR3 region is CASSVAQAPLAGELFF. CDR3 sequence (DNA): TGTGCCAGCAGCGTAGCTCAGGCTCCCCTTGCCGGGGAGCTGTTTTTT.

Here the CDR3 reads CASSQDGALNTEAFF. CDR3 bases: TGTGCCAGCAGCCAAGATGGGGCACTGAACACTGAAGCTTTCTTT. V gene TRBV3-1 (or the pseudogene TRBV3-2) combines with J gene TRBJ1-1; TRBD1 is a possible D gene (5 bases). CDR1 LGHDT and CDR2 YNNKEL come from the germline V gene (reference sequence). CDR3 size: 15 residues. Trimming stripped 0 bases from V and 0 bases from J, with 8 bases between.

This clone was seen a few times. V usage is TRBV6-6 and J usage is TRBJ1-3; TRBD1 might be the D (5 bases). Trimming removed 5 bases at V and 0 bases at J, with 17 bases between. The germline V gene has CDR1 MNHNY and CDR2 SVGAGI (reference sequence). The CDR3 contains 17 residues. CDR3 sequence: CASSQLRKTVSGNTIYF. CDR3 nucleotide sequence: TGTGCCAGCAGTCAATTACGGAAGACAGTCTCTGGAAACACCATATATTTT.

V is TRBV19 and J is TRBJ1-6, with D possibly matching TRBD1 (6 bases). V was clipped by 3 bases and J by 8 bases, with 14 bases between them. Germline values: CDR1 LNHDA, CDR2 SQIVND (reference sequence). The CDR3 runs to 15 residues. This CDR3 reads CASSIEDSGYSPLHF. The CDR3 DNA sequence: TGTGCCAGTAGTATTGAGGACAGCGGATATTCACCCCTCCACTTT.